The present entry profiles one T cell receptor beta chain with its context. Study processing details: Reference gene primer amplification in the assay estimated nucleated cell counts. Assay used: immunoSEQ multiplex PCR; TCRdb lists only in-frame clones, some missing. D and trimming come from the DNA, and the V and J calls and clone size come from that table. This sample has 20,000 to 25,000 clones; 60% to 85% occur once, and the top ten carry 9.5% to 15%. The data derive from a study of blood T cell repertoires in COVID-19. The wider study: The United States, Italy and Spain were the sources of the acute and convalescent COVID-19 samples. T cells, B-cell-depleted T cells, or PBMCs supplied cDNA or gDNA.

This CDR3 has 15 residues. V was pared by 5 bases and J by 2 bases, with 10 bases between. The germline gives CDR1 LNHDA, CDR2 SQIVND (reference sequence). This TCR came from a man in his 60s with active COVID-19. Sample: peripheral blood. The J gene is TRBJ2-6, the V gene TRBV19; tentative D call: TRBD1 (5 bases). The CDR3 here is CASSSAGTGANVLTF. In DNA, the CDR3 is TGTGCCAGTAGTTCCGCAGGGACTGGGGCCAACGTCCTGACTTTC.